These 5 T cell receptor beta chains came from one sample sequenced in a study of blood T cell repertoires in COVID-19. Clones were read by immunoSEQ multiplex PCR, and TCRdb kept only the in-frame ones, dropping some. The repertoire includes under 250,000 clones, more than 70% of them detected once, and approximately 3.8% sits in the top ten. Sequenced: peripheral blood. The source of these receptors is a woman of 80 years or more with acute or convalescent COVID-19.

V gene TRBV27 combines with J gene TRBJ2-7; possible D gene TRBD2, 8 bases. The V end lost 4 bases, the J end lost 0 bases, and 19 bases lay between the germline ends. This CDR3 contains 17 residues. Germline values: CDR1 MNHEY, CDR2 SMNVEV (reference sequence). CDR3 sequence reads: CASSYHSGGQISYEQYF. The DNA for the CDR3 is TGTGCCAGCAGTTATCACAGCGGGGGACAGATCTCCTACGAGCAGTACTTC.

The chain has TRBV6-5 and TRBJ2-2; TRBD1 aligns across 8 bases. Germline CDR1 and CDR2: MNHEY and SVGAGI. The CDR3 is 15 residues long. Losses at the gene ends were 2 bases for V and 3 bases for J; bases not matched to a gene: 2. The chain's CDR3 is CASSYTGQDTGELFF. The CDR3 coding sequence is TGTGCCAGCAGTTACACGGGACAGGACACCGGGGAGCTGTTTTTT.

This rearrangement joins TRBV10-3 to TRBJ2-3, with D tentatively TRBD1 (6 bases). Germline V CDR1 and CDR2: ENHRY, SYGVKD. The V end lost 6 bases, the J end lost 2 bases, and 15 bases lay between the germline ends. This CDR3 region has 15 residues. The CDR3 DNA is TGTGCCATCAGGACCGGAGGACAGCCCACAGATACGCAGTATTTT. Translation: CAIRTGGQPTDTQYF.

The rearrangement links TRBV2 to TRBJ2-3; D is unresolved. Trimming pared 0 bases from V and 10 bases from J, leaving 8 bases between. This CDR3 region has 12 residues. Per germline, CDR1 SNHLY and CDR2 FYNNEI. CDR3: CASSEAPQAQYF. In DNA, the CDR3 is TGTGCCAGCAGTGAAGCTCCCCAGGCGCAGTATTTT.

This chain joins TRBV7-9 and TRBJ1-1; 10 bases are a match to TRBD1. Germline CDR1 is SEHNR and CDR2 is FQNEAQ (reference sequence). This CDR3 is built from 15 residues. V was pared by 6 bases and J by 1 base, with 5 bases of the junction left unmatched. The CDR3 sequence is CASRPRTGGNTEAFF. In DNA, the CDR3 is TGTGCCAGCAGGCCAAGGACAGGGGGGAACACTGAAGCTTTCTTT. Full variable domain (remainder filled in from reference TRBV7-9 and TRBJ1-1): DTGVSQNPRHKITKRGQNVTFRCDPISEHNRLYWYRQTLGQGPEFLTYFQNEAQLEKSRLLSDRFSAERPKGSFSTLEIQRTEQGDSAMYLCASRPRTGGNTEAFFGQGTRLTVV.